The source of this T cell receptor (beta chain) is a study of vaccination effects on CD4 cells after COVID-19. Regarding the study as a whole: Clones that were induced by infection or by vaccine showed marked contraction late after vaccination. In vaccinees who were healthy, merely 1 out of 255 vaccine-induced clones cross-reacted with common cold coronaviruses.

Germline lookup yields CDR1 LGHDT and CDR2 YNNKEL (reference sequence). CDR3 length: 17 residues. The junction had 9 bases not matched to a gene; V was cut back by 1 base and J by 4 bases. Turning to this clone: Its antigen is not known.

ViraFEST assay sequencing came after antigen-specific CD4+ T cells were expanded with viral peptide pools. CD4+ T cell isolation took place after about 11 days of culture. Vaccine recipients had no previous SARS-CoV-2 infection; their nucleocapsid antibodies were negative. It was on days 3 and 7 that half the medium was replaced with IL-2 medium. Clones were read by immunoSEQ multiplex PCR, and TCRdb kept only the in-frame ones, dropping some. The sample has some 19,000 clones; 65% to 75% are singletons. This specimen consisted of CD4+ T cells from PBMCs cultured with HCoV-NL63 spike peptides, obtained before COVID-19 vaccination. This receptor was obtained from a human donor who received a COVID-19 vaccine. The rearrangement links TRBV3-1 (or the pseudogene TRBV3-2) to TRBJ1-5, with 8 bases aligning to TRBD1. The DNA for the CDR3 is TGTGCCAGCAGCCAAGGTTCGGCAGGGGGCTTGAATCAGCCCCAGCATTTT. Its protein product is CASSQGSAGGLNQPQHF.